This TCR beta chain is from a study of identical twins (dated by TCRdb to 2016 to 2018). Background on the whole study: The study deep-sequenced TCR alpha and beta repertoires from monozygotic twins, unrelated adults of various ages and cord blood to test whether fetal clonotypes persist. To rule out contamination, replicate twin experiments were performed at different times with different library preparation protocols. Study-level results and caveats: Zero-insertion analyses could be partly confounded by invariant T cells such as MAIT and iNKT, although diverse VJ usage argued against such confounding for most clonotypes. The excess sharing between twins in beta out-of-frame sequences was weaker because fewer shared sequences reduced the signal-to-noise ratio. In monozygotic twins, recombination models systematically underestimated out-of-frame TCR alpha sharing, but the models matched the sharing seen between unrelated individuals. Fewer insertions were carried by abundant cord blood beta clonotypes; a weaker similar trend was observed in young adult naive repertoires, while no such trend was observed in memory repertoires. Compared with coincidental sharing between unrelated individuals, out-of-frame TCR alpha sequences shared between twins had an excess of sequences with low generation probability. Because the same donors could not be followed over many years, the conclusions depended on cross-sectional statistical analysis.

All donors were healthy Caucasians. Three unrelated non-twin adults were additionally sequenced: a male aged 18 to 30, a male aged 50 to 60 and a female aged 50 to 60. Miltenyi CD45RO+ enrichment and human naive T-cell isolation kits were used to isolate memory (CD45RO+) and naive T cells from PBMC. The library was made by 5' RACE. The sequencer listed for this sample is Illumina HiSeq 2000. Template switching introduced a universal primer binding site; the final cDNA contained a unique molecular identifier, enabling accurate counting of TCR cDNA molecules. Specific primers in the conserved constant-segment region were used to synthesize first-strand cDNA for TCR alpha and beta chains. To control for contamination, each cDNA library was double barcoded with a SMART-Mk sample barcode plus Illumina barcodes. TruSeq adapter sequences, together with Illumina sample barcodes, were added in two successive PCR steps. The TCR alpha and beta cDNA libraries were sequenced on the Illumina HiSeq platform using custom primers. Regarding the original processing steps: Unique molecular identifiers were extracted from raw reads with MiGEC, and CDR3 positions were determined with MiXCR. Recombination models were inferred per individual with the repgenHMM and IGoR tools using an EM algorithm. Shared clonotypes were analyzed with the tcR package in R, and sharing was normalized by the product of cloneset sizes. To study raw recombination free of thymic and clonal selection effects, out-of-frame nonproductive sequences were analyzed. The public reads were reprocessed in TCRdb via fastp at Q25 and MiXCR, keeping in-frame beta chains. Identical CDR3 proteins give one entry, which carries the most common genes and DNA. These V and J calls derive from TCRdb rather than the authors' analysis. The sample has 400,000 to 500,000 distinct CDR3 sequences on record, around a sixth of them singletons. The ten biggest clones cover roughly 12% of the sample.

CDR3 length: 15 amino acids, cysteine to phenylalanine. The retained sequence is limited to the CDR3, 45 bases, with the frame set at the first base. CDR1 MDHEN and CDR2 SYDVKM are derived from the germline V gene. Ends trimmed: V by 5 bases, J by 1 base; bases unmatched to a gene: 4. This clonotype was observed at least ten times. Its cognate antigen has yet to be identified. Base quality data are lacking; no much larger clone is found one base away. The TCR originated in a man in his fifties in good health. Recombination linked TRBV28 to TRBJ2-2, and 7 junctional nucleotides match TRBD1. Sequenced material: naive T cells sorted from blood. Sample cell subset or site, as interpreted from the label and publication: cells isolated with a human naive T-cell isolation kit. The CDR3 region reads CASSETGLNTGELFF. The nucleotide sequence reads TGTGCCAGCAGTGAGACAGGGTTGAACACCGGGGAGCTGTTTTTT.